This record concerns one T cell receptor beta chain sequence. With 7 bases clipped from V and 5 bases from J, the junction kept 7 bases outside the gene matches. The germline CDR1 and CDR2 sequences are SNHLY and FYNNEI. This CDR3 region has 14 residues. In the study's own analysis: Estimated nucleated cell counts came from reference gene primer amplification. The protocol was immunoSEQ multiplex PCR, while the TCRdb copy is restricted to in-frame clones and leaves out a portion. D and trimming were read from the DNA, whereas the V and J calls and clone size are those reported in that table. The data hold roughly 200,000 clones, with about 88% observed a single time. This sample is part of a study of blood T cell repertoires in COVID-19. Study-wide context: The United States, Italy and Spain were the sources of the acute and convalescent COVID-19 samples. The analysed material was cDNA or gDNA that came from T cells, B-cell-depleted T cells, or PBMCs.

The sequenced sample was peripheral blood. This chain connects TRBV2 to TRBJ1-5, with 8 bases aligning to TRBD1. The TCR sequence derives from a man aged 35 to 55 with active or convalescent COVID-19. The CDR3: CASITDRGDQPQHF. The CDR3 DNA sequence: TGTGCCAGCATCACTGACAGGGGAGATCAGCCCCAGCATTTT.